A selection of T cell receptor beta chains follows, all from one sample in a study of T cells in Graves' hyperthyroidism and ophthalmopathy. MiXCR, run by TCRdb on the multiplex PCR reads, gives a single entry per CDR3 protein. Among 650,000 to 700,000 distinct CDR3 sequences listed, around a sixth were seen once. Material: blood. The receptors derive from a man aged 45-60 years with Graves' hyperthyroidism. CDR3s include the opening cysteine and the closing phenylalanine or tryptophan. The order of the fields is V gene, D gene, clone size, J gene, CDR3 DNA, CDR3 protein. A D gene is named only where the DNA matches it firmly. Clone size appears in some rows only: once, few, many, or a class for an expanded clone.

v_gene: TRBV27; d_gene: -; abundance: many; j_gene: TRBJ1-6; CDR3nt: TGTGCCAGCATCTCCAGGACTCCCCGCTCCTATAATTCACCCCTCCACTTT; CDR3aa: CASISRTPRSYNSPLHF
v_gene: TRBV7-2; d_gene: -; abundance: many; j_gene: TRBJ2-3; CDR3nt: TGTGCCAGCAGCTTAGCGCTAACAGGGATGAGCACAGATACGCAGTATTTT; CDR3aa: CASSLALTGMSTDTQYF
v_gene: TRBV10-3; d_gene: TRBD1; abundance: many; j_gene: TRBJ1-1; CDR3nt: TGTGCCATCAGCGGACAGGGTTTGAACACTGAAGCTTTCTTT; CDR3aa: CAISGQGLNTEAFF
v_gene: TRBV6-1; d_gene: TRBD1; abundance: many; j_gene: TRBJ2-7; CDR3nt: TGTGCCAGCAGTGAAGCAGACAGGGACGAGCAGTACTTC; CDR3aa: CASSEADRDEQYF
v_gene: TRBV3-1; d_gene: TRBD2; abundance: -; j_gene: TRBJ2-7; CDR3nt: TGTGCCAGCAGCGTCACGCTAGCGGGAGGCCCCTACGAGCAGTACTTC; CDR3aa: CASSVTLAGGPYEQYF
v_gene: TRBV27; d_gene: -; abundance: -; j_gene: TRBJ2-1; CDR3nt: TGTGCCAGCAGTTTACCAGGGAACAATGAGCAGTTCTTC; CDR3aa: CASSLPGNNEQFF
v_gene: TRBV28; d_gene: TRBD1; abundance: -; j_gene: TRBJ1-4; CDR3nt: TGTGCCAGCAGTTTAGTAGGCAGGGGGGGGAATGAAAAACTGTTTTTT; CDR3aa: CASSLVGRGGNEKLFF
v_gene: TRBV12-3/TRBV12-4; d_gene: -; abundance: -; j_gene: TRBJ1-1; CDR3nt: TGTGCCAGCAGTGGGGCAGGCACTGAAGCTTTCTTT; CDR3aa: CASSGAGTEAFF
v_gene: TRBV10-3; d_gene: -; abundance: few; j_gene: TRBJ1-1; CDR3nt: TGTGCCATCAGTGAGTCGTACGGGAGTTGGGCCCTTATGAACACTGAAGCTTTCTTT; CDR3aa: CAISESYGSWALMNTEAFF
v_gene: TRBV10-2; d_gene: -; abundance: -; j_gene: TRBJ2-1; CDR3nt: TGCGCCAGCAGTGAGTCCGGCGGTAATACTTTGTCCTACAATGAGCAGTTCTTC; CDR3aa: CASSESGGNTLSYNEQFF
v_gene: TRBV5-1; d_gene: -; abundance: many; j_gene: TRBJ1-1; CDR3nt: TGCGCCAGCAGCAAGACAGTCCCTTTGGGGAACACTGAAGCTTTCTTT; CDR3aa: CASSKTVPLGNTEAFF
v_gene: TRBV5-1; d_gene: -; abundance: -; j_gene: TRBJ2-7; CDR3nt: TGCGCCAGCAGCTCCTCGACTTCCCCCTACGAGCAGTACTTC; CDR3aa: CASSSSTSPYEQYF
v_gene: TRBV2; d_gene: TRBD2; abundance: -; j_gene: TRBJ2-1; CDR3nt: TGTGCCAGCAGTCCTACCCTAGCGGGAAGGGTCAAGCAGTGCTTC; CDR3aa: CASSPTLAGRVKQCF
v_gene: TRBV27; d_gene: -; abundance: few; j_gene: TRBJ2-3; CDR3nt: TGTGCCAGCAGTTTCCACAGGGCAGATACGCAGTATTTT; CDR3aa: CASSFHRADTQYF
v_gene: TRBV6-1; d_gene: -; abundance: many; j_gene: TRBJ1-1; CDR3nt: TGTGCCAGCAGTTACAGGTACACTGAAGCTTTCTTT; CDR3aa: CASSYRYTEAFF
v_gene: TRBV6-5; d_gene: TRBD1; abundance: few; j_gene: TRBJ1-2; CDR3nt: TGTGCCAGCAGTTATAAGGGGGCAGGAGGCTACACCTTC; CDR3aa: CASSYKGAGGYTF
v_gene: TRBV18; d_gene: -; abundance: -; j_gene: TRBJ1-3; CDR3nt: TGTGCCAGCTCGCTGGGACTGCCTGACACCATATATTTT; CDR3aa: CASSLGLPDTIYF
v_gene: TRBV7-2; d_gene: TRBD2; abundance: many; j_gene: TRBJ2-7; CDR3nt: TGTGCCAGCAGCTTAGCCGGGACTAGCCACACAGAGCAGTACTTC; CDR3aa: CASSLAGTSHTEQYF
v_gene: TRBV7-2; d_gene: TRBD1; abundance: many; j_gene: TRBJ2-7; CDR3nt: TGTGCCAGCGGAGCGGGACAGGGCTACGAGCAGTACTTC; CDR3aa: CASGAGQGYEQYF
v_gene: TRBV7-3; d_gene: -; abundance: many; j_gene: TRBJ2-7; CDR3nt: TGTGCCAGCAGCGTGGGACACAGCGCGAGCGAGCAGTACTTC; CDR3aa: CASSVGHSASEQYF
v_gene: TRBV19; d_gene: -; abundance: few; j_gene: TRBJ2-1; CDR3nt: TGTGCCAGTAGTATAGATGGGGCCAGCTCCTACAATGAGCAGTTCTTC; CDR3aa: CASSIDGASSYNEQFF
v_gene: TRBV20-1; d_gene: -; abundance: -; j_gene: TRBJ2-1; CDR3nt: TGCAGTGCCCGACAGGTCCGCTCCTACAATGAGCAGTTCTTC; CDR3aa: CSARQVRSYNEQFF
v_gene: TRBV27; d_gene: -; abundance: few; j_gene: TRBJ2-7; CDR3nt: TGTGCCAGCAGTTTAGATGAGGGTTTAGCCTACGAGCAGTACTTC; CDR3aa: CASSLDEGLAYEQYF
v_gene: TRBV29-1; d_gene: -; abundance: -; j_gene: TRBJ1-1; CDR3nt: TGCAGCGTTCTGGCTCGAGGGAAATACACTGAAGCTTTCTTT; CDR3aa: CSVLARGKYTEAFF
v_gene: TRBV6-2/TRBV6-3; d_gene: TRBD1; abundance: few; j_gene: TRBJ2-1; CDR3nt: TGTGCCAGCAGTCTATCCCTAGACAGGGGCTCCTACAATGAGCAGTTCTTC; CDR3aa: CASSLSLDRGSYNEQFF
v_gene: TRBV2; d_gene: -; abundance: many; j_gene: TRBJ1-1; CDR3nt: TGTGCCAGGGAACCCGGGACGAACACTGAAGCTTTCTTT; CDR3aa: CAREPGTNTEAFF
v_gene: TRBV18; d_gene: -; abundance: many; j_gene: TRBJ2-2; CDR3nt: TGTGCCAGCTCAGGCACGAACACCGGGGAGCTGTTTTTT; CDR3aa: CASSGTNTGELFF
v_gene: TRBV5-1; d_gene: TRBD1; abundance: few; j_gene: TRBJ2-7; CDR3nt: TGCGCCAGCAGCCAATCCGATGACAGGGAAGGCTACGAGCAGTACTTC; CDR3aa: CASSQSDDREGYEQYF
v_gene: TRBV7-2; d_gene: TRBD2; abundance: many; j_gene: TRBJ2-5; CDR3nt: TGTGCCAGCAGCTTAGCACTAGCGGGAGGGAGGAATCAAGAGACCCAGTACTTC; CDR3aa: CASSLALAGGRNQETQYF
v_gene: TRBV2; d_gene: -; abundance: many; j_gene: TRBJ2-7; CDR3nt: TGTGCCCGCAAGGACAGAGCCTACGAGCAGTACTTC; CDR3aa: CARKDRAYEQYF
v_gene: TRBV20-1; d_gene: -; abundance: few; j_gene: TRBJ2-7; CDR3nt: TGCAGTGCGCTAGCCGTAGGTTTTGGTAGTTGGGGATCCTACGAGCAGTACTTC; CDR3aa: CSALAVGFGSWGSYEQYF
v_gene: TRBV27; d_gene: TRBD2; abundance: -; j_gene: TRBJ2-7; CDR3nt: TGTGCCAGCAGCCCGGGACTAGCGGATTACTACGAGCAGTACTTC; CDR3aa: CASSPGLADYYEQYF
v_gene: TRBV19; d_gene: -; abundance: many; j_gene: TRBJ2-3; CDR3nt: TGTGCCAGTAGTATGGCGAAGCGGTTAAACACAGATACGCAGTATTTT; CDR3aa: CASSMAKRLNTDTQYF
v_gene: TRBV12-3/TRBV12-4; d_gene: -; abundance: many; j_gene: TRBJ2-7; CDR3nt: TGTGCCAGCAGGTTCAGGGGTGGATACGAGCAGTACTTC; CDR3aa: CASRFRGGYEQYF
v_gene: TRBV20-1; d_gene: -; abundance: many; j_gene: TRBJ1-2; CDR3nt: TGCAGTGCTAGAGTGATAGGCGTTAACTATGGCTACACCTTC; CDR3aa: CSARVIGVNYGYTF
v_gene: TRBV30; d_gene: TRBD2; abundance: -; j_gene: TRBJ2-7; CDR3nt: TGTGCCTGGAGTGTTCCGGGACTAGCTTTCCACGAGCAGTACTTC; CDR3aa: CAWSVPGLAFHEQYF
v_gene: TRBV11-2; d_gene: -; abundance: -; j_gene: TRBJ2-1; CDR3nt: TGTGCCAGCAGCATCAGGGGGGACCTAAATGAGCAGTTCTTC; CDR3aa: CASSIRGDLNEQFF
v_gene: TRBV10-3; d_gene: TRBD1; abundance: many; j_gene: TRBJ1-1; CDR3nt: TGTGCCATCAGTGAAGGGACAGGGGCGAACACTGAAGCTTTCTTT; CDR3aa: CAISEGTGANTEAFF
v_gene: TRBV20-1; d_gene: -; abundance: -; j_gene: TRBJ1-1; CDR3nt: TGCAGTGCTCGGGCCCGCTCTTCGAACACTCAAGCTTTCTTT; CDR3aa: CSARARSSNTQAFF
v_gene: TRBV7-9; d_gene: -; abundance: few; j_gene: TRBJ1-4; CDR3nt: TGTGCCAGCGGCGACTCGGGACTCTCCGATAATAATGAAAAACTGTTTTTT; CDR3aa: CASGDSGLSDNNEKLFF